This T cell receptor beta chain was identified in a study of CD8+ T cells in alopecia areata listed by TCRdb under 2018. Looking at the study overall: The treated patients took part in an open-label pilot trial in which moderate-to-severe alopecia areata was treated with oral tofacitinib at 5 to 10 mg twice daily. Patients stayed on tofacitinib for 6 to 18 months and then had 6 months of follow-up off drug so that delayed response and recurrence could be assessed. In both human patients and the C3H/HeJ mouse model, the study applied high-throughput TCRbeta sequencing to look at T cell clonal expansion in alopecia areata. On the human side, TCRbeta sequencing was run on scalp tissue and on sorted CD4+ and CD8+ peripheral blood T cells from healthy controls and from alopecia areata patients with either patchy or totalis/universalis disease. Biopsies were taken from tofacitinib-treated patients at baseline and at 4 and 24 weeks of treatment, and a later scalp biopsy was taken in several of the tofacitinib-treated patients. Clonality in the scalp was compared among normal scalp (n=4), patchy alopecia areata scalp (n=8), and alopecia totalis/universalis scalp (n=8). The RNA source kit depended on sample type: the PAXgene miRNA kit for fixed scalp, the miRNeasy kit for PBMCs, and the RNeasy kit for mouse skin. Amplification of TCRbeta CDR3 regions was done by immunoSEQ multiplex PCR using 35 Vbeta forward primers and 13 Jbeta reverse primers. Overall study outcomes, separate from this receptor: Lesional scalp, especially in alopecia totalis/universalis, showed higher clonality and more expanded CD8+ clones than normal scalp, suggesting antigenic drive. Resident alphabeta T cells in normal human skin are also sequenced, complicating scalp TCR repertoire analysis, unlike mouse skin dominated by gammadelta T cells. TCR sequences shared between patients were less clear than in mice, possibly partly because of HLA diversity in the patient population.

Explained via the paper, the time point label denotes: baseline before oral tofacitinib. Peripheral blood and lesional scalp punch biopsies were obtained from patients with alopecia areata. After PBMCs were isolated by density centrifugation and stained for CD3, CD4 and CD8, a FACSAria was used to sort CD4+ and CD8+ T cells. Worth noting for this clone: No antigen is known for it. Base qualities are not provided; no much larger clone lies one nucleotide away.

The library was prepared using the immunoSEQ multiplex PCR assay. RNA was extracted from all samples and reverse transcribed into cDNA as template for TCR sequencing. First-strand cDNA was synthesized with SuperScript III using a 2:1 mix of oligo-dT and random hexamers. Amplification bias was assessed with a synthetic immune receptor repertoire, and residual bias was removed computationally. In the source study's methods: Raw reads were preprocessed to remove errors, and CDR3 was defined by IMGT conventions from the conserved cysteine to phenylalanine. Clonality was computed by normalizing Shannon entropy by log2 of the number of productive unique TCRs and subtracting the result from 1. Whether each scalp clone was CD4 or CD8 was inferred by checking scalp TCRbeta sequences against the CD4 and CD8 repertoires from sorted blood. What TCRdb holds here is the immuneACCESS table cut down to in-frame rearrangements. Part of the clones is not present; checked against another copy, under half of the missing clones reflect an unresolved V gene, and the others are unexplained. The V and J calls and the clone size are those of that table, but D and trimming were determined from the DNA. A total of around 61,000 clones appear in this sample, approximately 45% of them only once. In total, the top ten clones hold about 15% of the sample.

The receptor was derived from a human donor with alopecia areata. Specimen: CD8+ T cells sorted from blood, collected at week 0.

The sequenced DNA is TGTGCCAGCAGTCCAGCTCTAGGACCCTACGAGCAGTACTTC. This codes for CASSPALGPYEQYF. The chain is encoded by TRBV9 joined to TRBJ2-7; the D gene remains uncertain. The germline V gene provides CDR1 SGDLS and CDR2 YYNGEE. The cysteine opens and the phenylalanine closes a CDR3 of 14 amino acids. Of all the DNA, just the CDR3 is kept, 42 bases in frame from base 1. The V and J ends are trimmed by 5 bases and 2 bases, leaving 14 bases between them.